Presented here are 10 T cell receptor beta chains from one specimen sequenced in a study of cytomegalovirus exposure and HLA in healthy donors. PCR involved 60 Vbeta and 13 Jbeta primers. Some clones are missing from TCRdb's copy, which holds only in-frame ones; the method was immunoSEQ multiplex PCR. The sample lists 100,000 to 150,000 clones; 73% were seen once. Sequenced input: PBMCs. Receptors were obtained from a man in his 60s in good health and CMV-seropositive.

The chain has TRBV5-5 and TRBJ1-2; 9 bases line up with TRBD1. With 4 bases clipped from V and 4 bases from J, the junction kept 8 bases outside the gene matches. The CDR3 sequence is 15 residues long. Germline V lookup: CDR1 SGHKS, CDR2 YYEKEE (reference sequence). CDR3 in amino acids: CASSPRTGDSYGYTF. CDR3 sequence (DNA): TGTGCCAGCAGCCCTAGGACAGGGGATTCCTATGGCTACACCTTC. Full variable domain (missing parts from reference TRBV5-5 and TRBJ1-2): DAGVTQSPTHLIKTRGQQVTLRCSPISGHKSVSWYQQVLGQGPQFIFQYYEKEERGRGNFPDRFSARQFPNYSSELNVNALLLGDSALYLCASSPRTGDSYGYTFGSGTRLTVV.

This chain uses TRBV5-4 with TRBJ1-4; D not certain. The CDR3 consists of 14 residues. Germline-derived CDR1 and CDR2 are SGHNT and YYREEE (reference sequence). V lost 1 base to trimming and J lost 4 bases, with 8 bases between them. CDR3 sequence reads: CASSLFVLNEKLFF. The DNA of the CDR3 is TGTGCCAGCAGCTTGTTTGTTCTTAATGAAAAACTGTTTTTT.

The sample holds a few counts of this clone. This chain uses TRBV10-3 with TRBJ2-7, with D maybe TRBD2 (6 bases). This CDR3 spans 12 amino acids. Germline V lookup: CDR1 ENHRY, CDR2 SYGVKD. V was trimmed by 1 base and J by 5 bases, leaving 6 bases between them. The CDR3 DNA reads as TGTGCCATCAGTGAGTTAGCGGACGAGCAGTACTTC. Translation gives CAISELADEQYF.

The V gene is TRBV14, the J gene TRBJ1-1; a weak D match, TRBD1 (5 bases). The germline gives CDR1 SGHDN, CDR2 FVKESK. V gave up 4 bases and J gave up 4 bases, with 10 bases separating them. This CDR3 is built from 13 residues. CDR3 in amino acids: CASSLNRRTEAFF. The CDR3 coding sequence is TGTGCCAGCAGCCTGAACAGGCGCACTGAAGCTTTCTTT.

The V and J genes are TRBV7-8 and TRBJ2-7, with D perhaps TRBD1 (5 bases). This CDR3 has 15 amino acids. CDR1 is SGHVS and CDR2 is FQNEAQ in the germline V gene. V was cut by 3 bases and J by 2 bases, with 14 bases left in between. The CDR3, as DNA: TGTGCCAGCAGCTTCAGGGCCCAGAATACCTACGAGCAGTACTTC. This gives the protein CASSFRAQNTYEQYF. The whole variable domain, remainder taken from reference TRBV7-8 and TRBJ2-7, is GAGVSQSPRYKVAKRGQDVALRCDPISGHVSLFWYQQALGQGPEFLTYFQNEAQLDKSGLPSDRFFAERPEGSVSTLKIQRTQQEDSAVYLCASSFRAQNTYEQYFGPGTRLTVT.

The rearrangement uses TRBV28 and TRBJ1-2; 9 positions match TRBD1. Trimming removed 6 bases from V and 4 bases from J; junction bases left unmatched: 3. The germline CDR1 and CDR2 sequences are MDHEN and SYDVKM. The CDR3 has 13 amino acids. The CDR3 region has the DNA TGTGCCAGCAGCACAGGGGGCATCTATGGCTACACCTTC. This gives the protein CASSTGGIYGYTF.

The chain's CDR3 is CASSTTGRGTGELFF. CDR3 nucleotides: TGTGCCAGCAGCACCACCGGAAGGGGCACCGGGGAGCTGTTTTTT. This chain links TRBV2 with TRBJ2-2; possible D gene TRBD1, 5 bases. This CDR3 is built from 15 residues. Germline-derived CDR1 and CDR2 are SNHLY and FYNNEI. Trimming took 6 bases from V and 4 from J, leaving 15 bases between them.

This chain links TRBV6-6 with TRBJ2-5, with 9 bases fitting TRBD2. V gave up 7 bases and J gave up 2 bases; unmatched junction bases: 11. This CDR3 has 16 residues. Germline values: CDR1 MNHNY, CDR2 SVGAGI (reference sequence). The CDR3 loop reads CASTTTLAGWQETQYF. The CDR3 DNA follows: TGTGCCAGCACAACAACCCTAGCGGGGTGGCAAGAGACCCAGTACTTC.

The chain joins TRBV19 to TRBJ1-5; possibly TRBD1 for D (6 bases). The CDR3 has 16 amino acids. The V and J ends lost 5 bases and 0 bases respectively, with 14 bases between them. CDR1 and CDR2 from the germline V gene are LNHDA and SQIVND (reference sequence). CDR3 coding DNA: TGTGCCAGTAGTCCCTTCAGGGGAAATAGCAATCAGCCCCAGCATTTT. This sequence encodes CASSPFRGNSNQPQHF. Combining the CDR3 with reference TRBV19 and TRBJ1-5 gives the whole variable domain DGGITQSPKYLFRKEGQNVTLSCEQNLNHDAMYWYRQDPGQGLRLIYYSQIVNDFQKGDIAEGYSVSREKKESFPLTVTSAQKNPTAFYLCASSPFRGNSNQPQHFGDGTRLSIL.

This clone occurred a few times. This rearrangement joins TRBV7-2 to TRBJ2-7; TRBD2 matches at 8 bases. This CDR3 has 16 amino acids. CDR1 is SGHTA, CDR2 FQGNSA, per germline. Losses at the gene ends were 3 bases for V and 3 bases for J; bases not matched to a gene: 10. The CDR3 sequence is CASSFRSGVGYYEQYF. CDR3 coding DNA: TGTGCCAGCAGCTTCCGTAGCGGGGTCGGGTACTACGAGCAGTACTTC. The entire variable domain, with the rest obtained from reference TRBV7-2 and TRBJ2-7, is as follows: GAGVSQSPSNKVTEKGKDVELRCDPISGHTALYWYRQSLGQGLEFLIYFQGNSAPDKSGLPSDRFSAERTGGSVSTLTIQRTQQEDSAVYLCASSFRSGVGYYEQYFGPGTRLTVT.